This T cell receptor (beta chain) was recorded in a study of vaccination and CD4 T cells after COVID-19. Study at large: Investigators took post-vaccine samples a median about 65 days after dose two, within a range of 14 to 241.

This clonotype was counted only a few times. As yet, its antigen is unknown. Germline CDR1 and CDR2: SGDLS and YYNGEE. The CDR3 contains 13 residues. The V end was cut by 4 bases, the J end by 7 bases, with 15 bases between. Sample treatment: roughly ten-day PBMC culture with coronavirus spike peptide pools or control peptides (ViraFEST assay). The study sequenced cultured CD4+ T cell DNA using the Oncomine TCR Beta short-read assay. TCRdb used MiXCR to reprocess the PCR reads, holding one entry per CDR3 protein. Of around 13,000 distinct CDR3 sequences listed, around 50% are singletons. The chain recombines TRBV9 with TRBJ2-7; unclear D gene. Material: CD4+ T cells from blood, cultured in vitro. This clonotype was sampled from a human donor who had recovered from COVID-19. The CDR3 region has the DNA TGTGCCAGCAGCCCGTCACCGTCGGAGGAGCAGTACTTC. Translating it yields CASSPSPSEEQYF. The whole variable domain, filled in from reference TRBV9 and TRBJ2-7, reads DSGVTQTPKHLITATGQRVTLRCSPRSGDLSVYWYQQSLDQGLQFLIQYYNGEERAKGNILERFSAQQFPDLHSELNLSSLELGDSALYFCASSPSPSEEQYFGPGTRLTVT.